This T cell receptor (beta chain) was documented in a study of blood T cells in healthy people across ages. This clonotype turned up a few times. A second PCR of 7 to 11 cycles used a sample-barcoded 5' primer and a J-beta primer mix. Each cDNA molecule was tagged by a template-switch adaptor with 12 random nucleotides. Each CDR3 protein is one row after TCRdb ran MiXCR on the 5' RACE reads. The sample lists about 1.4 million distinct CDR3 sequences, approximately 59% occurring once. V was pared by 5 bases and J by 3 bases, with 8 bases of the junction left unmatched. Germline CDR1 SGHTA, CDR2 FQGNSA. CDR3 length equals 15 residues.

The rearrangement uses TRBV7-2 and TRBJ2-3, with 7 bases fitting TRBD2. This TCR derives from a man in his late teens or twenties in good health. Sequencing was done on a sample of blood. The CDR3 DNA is TGTGCCAGCAGCCCCGGCGATAGCGGGACAGATACGCAGTATTTT. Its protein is CASSPGDSGTDTQYF.